This T cell receptor (beta chain) came from a study of shared clonotypes between healthy human individuals. Assay: immunoSEQ multiplex PCR; the TCRdb copy retains only in-frame clones and omits some. Of hundreds of thousands of clones listed, about three quarters were seen once; the top ten hold around 1.7%. CDR3 length: 18 amino acids. V was pared by 3 bases and J by 5 bases, with 18 bases of the junction left unmatched. Per the germline V gene, CDR1 is SQVTM and CDR2 is ANQGSEA. The sample taken for sequencing was memory CD4+ T cells sorted from blood. Stated subset: CD45RA-negative fraction. V is TRBV29-1 and J is TRBJ1-1; 10 bases align to TRBD1. This receptor was identified in a woman aged 25-40 years in good health. Here the CDR3 reads CSVETPVADRGLATEAFF. The CDR3 DNA is TGCAGCGTTGAGACCCCCGTGGCCGACAGGGGGCTGGCAACTGAAGCTTTCTTT. The variable domain in full, with the rest retrieved from reference TRBV29-1 and TRBJ1-1, is SAVISQKPSRDICQRGTSLTIQCQVDSQVTMMFWYRQQPGQSLTLIATANQGSEATYESGFVIDKFPISRPNLTFSTLTVSNMSPEDSSIYLCSVETPVADRGLATEAFFGQGTRLTVV.